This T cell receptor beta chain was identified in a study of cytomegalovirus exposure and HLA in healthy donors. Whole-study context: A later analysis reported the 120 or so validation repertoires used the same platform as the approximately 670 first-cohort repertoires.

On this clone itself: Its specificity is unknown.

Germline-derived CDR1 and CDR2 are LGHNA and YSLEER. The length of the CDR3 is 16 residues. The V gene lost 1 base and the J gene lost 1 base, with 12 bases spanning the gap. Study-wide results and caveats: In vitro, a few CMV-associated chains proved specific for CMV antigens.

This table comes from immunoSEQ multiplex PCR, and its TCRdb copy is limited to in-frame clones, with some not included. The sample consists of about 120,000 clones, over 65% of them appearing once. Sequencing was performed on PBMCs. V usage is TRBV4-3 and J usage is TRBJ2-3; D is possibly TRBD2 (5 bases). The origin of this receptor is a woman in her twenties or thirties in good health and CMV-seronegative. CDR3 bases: TGCGCCAGCAGCCAAGTCCCCGGGATGGGCACAGATACGCAGTATTTT. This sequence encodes CASSQVPGMGTDTQYF.